A single sample is the source of the 2 T cell receptor beta chains below, sequenced in a study of T cell responses to AZD1222 COVID-19 vaccine. Repertoires were generated with immunoSEQ multiplex PCR, while TCRdb's copy carries only in-frame clones and drops some. This table has about 140,000 clones, roughly 93% appearing once. Sequenced here: peripheral blood, sampled 28 days after the second AZD1222 dose. The origin of the receptors is an adult who received the AZD1222 COVID-19 vaccine.

The V call is TRBV5-6, the J call TRBJ1-3; 9 positions match TRBD1. The CDR3 sequence is 16 residues long. The junction had 7 bases not matched to a gene; V was cut back by 4 bases and J by 2 bases. The V gene's germline CDR1 is SGHDT and CDR2 YYEEEE. CDR3 residues: CASSLYRGRPGNTIYF. The CDR3 bases are TGTGCCAGCAGCCTTTACAGGGGGCGTCCTGGAAACACCATATATTTT.

The chain uses TRBV30 and TRBJ2-7; D is ambiguous. Germline loops: CDR1 GTSNPN, CDR2 SVGIG (reference sequence). With 3 bases removed from V and 7 bases from J, the gap between germline ends came to 10 bases. The CDR3 spans 11 residues. The CDR3 protein is CAWRRSGEQYF. As DNA, the CDR3 is TGTGCCTGGAGACGTTCTGGGGAGCAGTACTTC.